This entry lists 2 T cell receptor beta chains sequenced from one sample in a study of blood T cell repertoires in COVID-19. The protocol was immunoSEQ multiplex PCR, while the TCRdb copy is restricted to in-frame clones and leaves out a portion. The data contain roughly 100,000 clones, around 90% of them singletons. The specimen was peripheral blood. The receptors stem from a woman in her forties or fifties with COVID-19, enrolled during active disease.

This clone appeared a single time. The genes are TRBV9 and TRBJ2-1; D gene ambiguous. The ends were cut back, 2 bases at V and 1 base at J, with 13 bases in the middle. From germline, CDR1 is SGDLS and CDR2 YYNGEE. The CDR3 extends over 16 amino acids. CDR3 DNA sequence: TGTGCCAGCAGCGTGAATCGTGAACTTTCCTACAATGAGCAGTTCTTC. It yields the protein CASSVNRELSYNEQFF.

The chain couples TRBV10-2 to TRBJ2-6; 7 bases line up with TRBD2. CDR1 and CDR2 (germline): WSHSY, SAAADI. The CDR3 sequence is 19 residues long. V lost 0 bases and J lost 0; bases outside the gene matches: 8. This CDR3 is CASSESRAGRGSGANVLTF. CDR3 nucleotide sequence: TGCGCCAGCAGTGAGTCGAGGGCTGGGAGGGGCTCTGGGGCCAACGTCCTGACTTTC.